The next 18 T cell receptor beta chains were all read from a single sample in a study of cytomegalovirus exposure and HLA in healthy donors. The PCR ran on 60 Vbeta and 13 Jbeta primers. The method was immunoSEQ multiplex PCR; TCRdb's version includes in-frame clones alone and lacks a portion of them. This table holds 160,000 or so clones, about 80% found once. The sample was PBMCs. All receptors come from a man under 40 in good health and CMV-seronegative.

Worth noting for this clone: Different DNA sequences within this sample yield the same CDR3. This sequence joins TRBV10-1 and TRBJ2-1, with D maybe TRBD2 (5 bases). Between the trimmed V and J ends, which lost 4 bases and 3 bases, there was a span of 10 bases. CDR1 and CDR2 (germline): WNHNN, SYGVQD (reference sequence). The CDR3 sequence is 14 residues long. The CDR3: CASSASGSYNEQFF. DNA of the CDR3: TGCGCCAGCAGTGCCTCTGGGAGCTACAATGAGCAGTTCTTC.

The rearrangement uses TRBV6-1 and TRBJ2-2; 12 nucleotides match TRBD2. The V gene's germline CDR1 is MNHNS and CDR2 SASEGT. The CDR3 loop spans 14 amino acids. V lost 6 bases to trimming and J lost 6 bases; unmatched junction nucleotides: 2. This CDR3 reads CASSTSGGSGELFF. CDR3 coding DNA: TGTGCCAGCAGCACTAGCGGGGGGTCCGGGGAGCTGTTTTTT.

The chain links TRBV10-2 to TRBJ1-6; 7 bases are a match to TRBD1. This CDR3 spans 16 amino acids. CDR1 and CDR2 from the germline V gene are WSHSY and SAAADI. Losses at the gene ends were 8 bases for V and 3 bases for J; bases not matched to a gene: 10. DNA for the CDR3: TGCGCCAGCGTCCCAACAGGGGTGGACTATAATTCACCCCTCCACTTT. This translates into CASVPTGVDYNSPLHF.

A word on this clone: Other DNA variants within this sample encode the same CDR3. The chain employs TRBV28 and TRBJ2-7; D remains ambiguous. Germline CDR1 reads MDHEN; CDR2 reads SYDVKM. CDR3 size: 13 residues. Trimming took 3 bases from V and 0 from J, leaving 6 bases between them. CDR3 region: CASSLGSSYEQYF. CDR3 nucleotides: TGTGCCAGCAGTTTGGGCAGCTCCTACGAGCAGTACTTC.

The genes are TRBV28 and TRBJ2-1; TRBD2 matches 11 bases. V lost 4 bases, J lost 8 bases, and 7 bases stayed unmatched. Germline assignment: CDR1 MDHEN and CDR2 SYDVKM. The CDR3 runs 15 residues. CDR3 in amino acids: CASSSGLAGRDEQFF. CDR3 in DNA: TGTGCCAGCAGTTCAGGACTAGCGGGTAGGGATGAGCAGTTCTTC.

The V call is TRBV7-6, the J call TRBJ1-3; D unclear. The CDR3 extends over 16 amino acids. Germline values: CDR1 SGHVS, CDR2 FNYEAQ. Trimming removed 0 bases from V and 0 bases from J, with 9 bases in between. CDR3 bases: TGTGCCAGCAGCTTAGCGGGCAGCTACTCTGGAAACACCATATATTTT. This encodes CASSLAGSYSGNTIYF.

This clone occurred once. V gene TRBV5-1 combines with J gene TRBJ2-6; 7 positions match TRBD2. This CDR3 has 17 residues. V lost 1 base, J lost 0 bases, and 4 bases stayed unmatched. The V gene's germline CDR1 is SGHRS and CDR2 YFSETQ. Written as DNA, the CDR3 is TGCGCCAGCAGCTTGCCACCGGGAGGCTCTGGGGCCAACGTCCTGACTTTC. Residues: CASSLPPGGSGANVLTF.

The chain has TRBV28 and TRBJ2-2; perhaps TRBD2 as D (7 bases). CDR1 is MDHEN, CDR2 SYDVKM, per germline. The V end was cut by 6 bases, the J end by 7 bases, with 12 bases between. CDR3 length: 13 amino acids. CDR3 sequence: CASRIGGDGELFF. In DNA form, the CDR3 reads TGTGCCAGCAGAATAGGGGGGGACGGGGAGCTGTTTTTT.

This sequence joins TRBV27 and TRBJ2-7; 11 bases are a match to TRBD2. Unmatched junction bases numbered 6, after V lost 7 bases and J lost 1 base. Germline V gene data show CDR1 as MNHEY and CDR2 as SMNVEV (reference sequence). The CDR3 totals 15 residues. The CDR3 loop is CASKPGLADSYEQYF. CDR3 DNA: TGTGCCAGCAAACCGGGACTAGCGGATTCCTACGAGCAGTACTTC.

This chain links TRBV5-1 with TRBJ1-2; possibly TRBD1 for D (5 bases). CDR1 is SGHRS, CDR2 YFSETQ, per germline. The V and J ends lost 0 bases and 4 bases respectively, with 7 bases between them. The CDR3 has 13 amino acids. The DNA for the CDR3 is TGCGCCAGCAGCTTGGCGGGGGGCTATGGCTACACCTTC. Translating it yields CASSLAGGYGYTF. The entire variable domain, with the rest obtained from reference TRBV5-1 and TRBJ1-2, is as follows: KAGVTQTPRYLIKTRGQQVTLSCSPISGHRSVSWYQQTPGQGLQFLFEYFSETQRNKGNFPGRFSGRQFSNSRSEMNVSTLELGDSALYLCASSLAGGYGYTFGSGTRLTVV.

CDR3 DNA: TGTGCCAGCAAGGGGGCGGGACGGCGCTACGAGCAGTACTTC. As protein: CASKGAGRRYEQYF. The J gene is TRBJ2-7, the V gene TRBV28; D perhaps matches TRBD1 (7 bases). Germline loops: CDR1 MDHEN, CDR2 SYDVKM. V gave up 7 bases and J gave up 3 bases, with 16 bases separating them. The CDR3 loop spans 14 amino acids.

The CDR3 loop reads CASSGFDPGLAGEKYF. In DNA, the CDR3 is TGTGCCAGCAGCGGTTTCGACCCGGGACTAGCGGGAGAGAAGTACTTC. The chain links TRBV7-2 to TRBJ2-7, with 14 bases that match TRBD2. The CDR3 runs 16 residues. V shed 5 bases and J 11 bases; nucleotides not matched to a gene: 14. CDR1 is SGHTA and CDR2 is FQGNSA in the germline V gene.

This clone was observed a handful of times. This chain connects TRBV4-3 to TRBJ2-2, with 10 nucleotides matching TRBD1. The CDR3 spans 15 residues. J gave up 4 bases and V 4 bases, and 3 bases lay outside the gene matches. Germline V CDR1 and CDR2: LGHNA, YSLEER. CDR3 residues: CASSLRQGATGELFF. As DNA, the CDR3 is TGCGCCAGCAGCCTCAGACAGGGGGCCACCGGGGAGCTGTTTTTT.

The chain employs TRBV27 and TRBJ1-1; TRBD1 is a possible D gene (5 bases). The V end was cut by 1 base, the J end by 3 bases, with 12 bases between. Germline CDR1 is MNHEY and CDR2 is SMNVEV (reference sequence). The CDR3 covers 15 residues. The CDR3 coding sequence is TGTGCCAGCAGTTTATATGACAGTCGACACACTGAAGCTTTCTTT. As protein: CASSLYDSRHTEAFF.

CDR3: CASSYSTREQPQHF. The CDR3 DNA is TGTGCCAGCAGTTACTCTACCAGGGAACAGCCCCAGCATTTT. The chain combines TRBV6-6 with TRBJ1-5; D is possibly TRBD1 (5 bases). This CDR3 spans 14 amino acids. Germline CDR1 MNHNY, CDR2 SVGAGI (reference sequence). V was trimmed by 0 bases and J by 7 bases, leaving 10 bases between them.

The rearrangement uses TRBV11-2 and TRBJ2-3, with 14 bases fitting TRBD2. After removal of 4 bases from V and 3 bases from J, the junction contained 3 bases not matched to a gene. Germline-derived CDR1 and CDR2 are SGHAT and FQNNGV. CDR3 length: 16 residues. The CDR3 sequence: CASSSGTSGGTDTQYF. The CDR3 DNA follows: TGTGCCAGCAGCTCCGGGACTAGCGGGGGTACAGATACGCAGTATTTT.

The chain carries TRBV6-1 and TRBJ1-1; 7 bases align to TRBD1. Per germline, CDR1 MNHNS and CDR2 SASEGT. J lost 1 base, V lost 4 bases, and 3 bases had no gene match. The CDR3 spans 14 residues. The chain's CDR3 is CASSAGQANTEAFF. In DNA form, the CDR3 reads TGTGCCAGCAGTGCAGGACAGGCGAACACTGAAGCTTTCTTT.

This clone was observed a single time. The chain joins TRBV7-9 to TRBJ2-7, with D perhaps TRBD2 (6 bases). The V end was cut by 6 bases, the J end by 2 bases, with 14 bases between. The CDR3 has 14 residues. Germline loops: CDR1 SEHNR, CDR2 FQNEAQ (reference sequence). The CDR3 bases are TGTGCCAGCAGGGAGGGGTCCGCGGCCTACGAGCAGTACTTC. It translates to CASREGSAAYEQYF. Using reference TRBV7-9 and TRBJ2-7 for the parts outside the CDR3, the full variable domain is DTGVSQNPRHKITKRGQNVTFRCDPISEHNRLYWYRQTLGQGPEFLTYFQNEAQLEKSRLLSDRFSAERPKGSFSTLEIQRTEQGDSAMYLCASREGSAAYEQYFGPGTRLTVT.